This record looks at one TCR beta chain sequence and its context. The antigen it recognizes is unknown. The sample holds no much larger clone one base away, and base qualities are not on file. These data originate in a study of chemoradiotherapy in HPV16-positive cancers (dated by TCRdb to between 2022 and 2023). Regarding the study in general: Candidate HPV-specific T-cell clones and common TCR motifs were defined by functional T-cell assays performed on cells from a couple of HPV16-positive patients. Whether T-cell immunity against the HPV oncoproteins E6 and E7 changes during chemoradiotherapy and whether survival is affected by this immunity were examined in the study. TCR repertoires from under 90 patients with HPV-related cancers were then used to track the candidate HPV-specific TCRs and motifs. What the authors observed across the whole study: Expansion of candidate HPV-specific clones and E7-related TCR motifs was observed in the tumor microenvironment during treatment, whereas no such expansion was observed for non-HPV-specific T cells. Improved recurrence-free survival in HPV16-positive patients was associated with expansion of HPV-responsive T cells during chemoradiotherapy. Only two HPV16-positive patients were used to derive the functional definition of HPV-specific T cells, and the survival association was reported for HPV16-positive patients.

Repertoires were sampled repeatedly over the course of chemoradiotherapy, so clonal expansion could be followed in the tumor microenvironment. The library was generated by the immunoSEQ multiplex PCR assay. TCRdb provides this immuneACCESS table in a form limited to in-frame rearrangements. Some clones are lacking; in checked studies, under half of them reflect an unresolved V gene, and why the rest are absent is not known. In this sample the table shows tens of thousands of clones, roughly 80% of which occur a single time. Roughly 6% of the sample lies in the top ten. The germline V gene (reference sequence) specifies SGHAT as CDR1 and FQDESV as CDR2. The CDR3 starts with the cysteine, ends with the phenylalanine, and has 17 residues. Only CDR3 DNA remains: 51 bases, in frame from the first base. Here V drops 5 bases and J drops 0 bases, and the junction holds 10 bases not matched to any gene.

The source is a human donor with HPV-associated anogenital cancer. This chain is built from TRBV11-1 and TRBJ1-3; a stretch of 7 junction bases matches TRBD1. The material was blood, obtained from a patient who underwent chemoradiotherapy. The CDR3 in this case is CASSRRTGQSSGNTIYF. The bases are TGTGCCAGCAGCCGCCGGACGGGACAGAGCTCTGGAAACACCATATATTTT.